These 28 T cell receptor beta chains were sequenced from one sample in a study of metastatic and nonmetastatic thyroid tumors. Ahead of thyroid surgery, no patient had received treatment of any kind. TCRdb redid the clone calls on the PCR reads using MiXCR. Here the sample spans 45,000 to 65,000 clones, approximately 15% being singletons. Sequencing was done on a sample of blood. The receptors come from a female donor with papillary thyroid cancer or a benign thyroid nodule (not recorded which). Some clones in this sample may be carry-over from other donors' samples.

This clone was detected many times. V and J are TRBV9 and TRBJ1-1; D is perhaps TRBD1 (5 bases). Germline V gene lookup returns CDR1 SGDLS and CDR2 YYNGEE. The CDR3 length is 15 residues. The ends were cut back, 0 bases at V and 5 bases at J, with 14 bases in the middle. The CDR3 sequence is CASSVAGGVGTEAFF. The DNA of the CDR3 is TGTGCCAGCAGCGTAGCTGGGGGAGTGGGGACTGAAGCTTTCTTT.

This clone was seen only a few times. CDR3 region: CASSPNQYNEQFF. CDR3 nucleotides: TGTGCCAGCTCACCTAATCAGTACAATGAGCAGTTCTTC. The chain uses TRBV18 and TRBJ2-1; D ambiguous. The ends were cut back, 3 bases at V and 4 bases at J, with 7 bases in the middle. The V gene's germline CDR1 is KGHSH and CDR2 LQKENI. This CDR3 region has 13 residues. The full variable domain, in which reference TRBV18 and TRBJ2-1 provide the parts outside the CDR3, is NAGVMQNPRHLVRRRGQEARLRCSPMKGHSHVYWYRQLPEEGLKFMVYLQKENIIDESGMPKERFSAEFPKEGPSILRIQQVVRGDSAAYFCASSPNQYNEQFFGPGTRLTVL.

Turning to this clone: This CDR3 is missing its conserved last phenylalanine or tryptophan, likely due to a read error. This chain connects TRBV19 to TRBJ1-4; no clear D. Germline V gene sequence: CDR1 LNHDA, CDR2 SQIVND (reference sequence). V lost 5 bases, J lost 0 bases, and 10 bases lay in between. This CDR3 has 15 amino acids. DNA of the CDR3: TGTGCCAGTAGTGTCGGACCTGCAACTAATGAAAAACTGTTTTCT. Protein: CASSVGPATNEKLFS.

This clone was picked up many times. In DNA, the CDR3 is TGTGCCAGCAGCGTAGACGGGGAGCAGTTCTTC. This encodes CASSVDGEQFF. The chain has TRBV9 and TRBJ2-1; D unclear. This CDR3 spans 11 amino acids. Trimming left V 0 bases short and J 10 bases short, with 5 bases between. Germline-derived CDR1 and CDR2 are SGDLS and YYNGEE.

This clone was counted at least ten times. The rearrangement uses TRBV20-1 and TRBJ2-2, with 8 bases identical to TRBD2. Trimming removed 0 bases from V and 7 bases from J; junction bases left unmatched: 4. The CDR3 has 14 residues. Germline V CDR1 and CDR2: DFQATT, SNEGSKA (reference sequence). CDR3 DNA: TGCAGTGCTAGAGATCGGGGGGGGAACGGGGAGCTGTTTTTT. Translating it yields CSARDRGGNGELFF.

A note on this clone: One end of the junction varies from germline; a read error may be responsible. The chain combines TRBV6-8 with TRBJ2-7; TRBD2 is a possible D gene (5 bases). The CDR3 is 15 residues long. Germline values: CDR1 MNHGY, CDR2 SAAAGT. CDR3 sequence: CASISYAPGGYGQYF. As DNA, the CDR3 is TGTGCCAGCATTTCGTACGCCCCCGGCGGGTACGGGCAGTACTTC.

This clone was seen ten or more times. The rearrangement links TRBV7-9 to TRBJ2-7; D may be TRBD1 (6 bases). The V and J ends lost 5 bases and 6 bases respectively, with 14 bases between them. CDR3 length equals 13 residues. CDR1 is SEHNR and CDR2 is FQNEAQ in the germline V gene (reference sequence). The CDR3 spells CASSLGQIGEQYF. In DNA, the CDR3 is TGTGCCAGCAGCCTCGGACAGATTGGCGAGCAGTACTTC.

This clone was counted at least ten times. The chain recombines TRBV12-3 or TRBV12-4 with TRBJ2-1; 7 nucleotides line up with TRBD2. J lost 5 bases, V lost 3 bases, and 4 bases had no gene match. The CDR3 sequence is 14 residues long. The CDR3 region is CASSFVLADNEQFF. As DNA, the CDR3 is TGTGCCAGCAGTTTCGTTCTAGCGGACAATGAGCAGTTCTTC.

This clone was found many times. The V and J genes are TRBV27 and TRBJ2-4, with a possible D match to TRBD2 (6 bases). V lost 1 base, J lost 0 bases, and 10 bases lay in between. Per the germline V gene, CDR1 is MNHEY and CDR2 is SMNVEV (reference sequence). The CDR3 loop spans 16 amino acids. DNA of the CDR3: TGTGCCAGCAGTTTATGGGGAGGACTAGCCAAAAACATTCAGTACTTC. It yields the protein CASSLWGGLAKNIQYF.

This clone was seen ten or more times. The chain uses TRBV7-8 and TRBJ1-6, with D possibly matching TRBD1 (5 bases). Germline V gene sequence: CDR1 SGHVS, CDR2 FQNEAQ. This CDR3 comprises 16 residues. Trimming removed 1 base from V and 6 bases from J, with 13 bases in between. The CDR3 nucleotides read TGTGCCAGCAGCTTAGACGGGGGGTTCGGTAATTCACCCCTCCACTTT. Its protein product is CASSLDGGFGNSPLHF.

This clone was observed at least ten times. This chain links TRBV5-6 with TRBJ1-5; the D is unclear. V shed 1 base and J shed 1 base, with 6 bases lying between them. This CDR3 is built from 14 residues. In germline, CDR1 is SGHDT, CDR2 YYEEEE. The CDR3 region is CASSLRRSNQPQHF. The CDR3 DNA sequence: TGTGCCAGCAGCTTGAGGAGAAGCAATCAGCCCCAGCATTTT. The complete variable domain, with remaining parts taken from reference TRBV5-6 and TRBJ1-5, reads DAGVTQSPTHLIKTRGQQVTLRCSPKSGHDTVSWYQQALGQGPQFIFQYYEEEERQRGNFPDRFSGHQFPNYSSELNVNALLLGDSALYLCASSLRRSNQPQHFGDGTRLSIL.

V gene TRBV27 combines with J gene TRBJ1-1; D not resolved. The CDR3 length is 14 residues. Trimming pared 1 base from V and 0 bases from J, leaving 6 bases between. CDR1 is MNHEY and CDR2 is SMNVEV in the germline V gene (reference sequence). The CDR3 spells CASSLYLLNTEAFF. DNA for the CDR3: TGTGCCAGCAGTTTATATCTCCTGAACACTGAAGCTTTCTTT.

Here the CDR3 reads CSARRDSVNYGYTF. DNA of the CDR3: TGCAGTGCTAGAAGGGACAGCGTAAACTATGGCTACACCTTC. The chain links TRBV20-1 to TRBJ1-2; 7 bases match TRBD1. With 2 bases clipped from V and 2 bases from J, the junction kept 5 bases outside the gene matches. This CDR3 comprises 14 residues. From germline, CDR1 is DFQATT and CDR2 SNEGSKA (reference sequence).

Ten or more counts support this clone. The rearrangement links TRBV15 to TRBJ2-3; 13 bases line up with TRBD2. From germline, CDR1 is LNHNV and CDR2 YYDKDF (reference sequence). V dropped 0 bases and J dropped 7; count of bases not matched to a gene: 4. The CDR3 runs 16 residues. Here the CDR3 DNA reads TGTGCCACCAGCAGAGATCGGACTAGCGGGAGTAATACGCAGTATTTT. Its translation: CATSRDRTSGSNTQYF.

The CDR3 DNA reads TGTGCCAGCAGCCAAACAAGGGTCCCGGGGCCCGGCTACACCTTC. As protein: CASSQTRVPGPGYTF. The chain couples TRBV14 to TRBJ1-2; tentatively, D is TRBD1 (5 bases). Trimming pared 2 bases from V and 8 bases from J, leaving 18 bases between. The CDR3 extends over 15 amino acids. Germline values: CDR1 SGHDN, CDR2 FVKESK. The full variable domain, rest sourced from reference TRBV14 and TRBJ1-2, is EAGVTQFPSHSVIEKGQTVTLRCDPISGHDNLYWYRRVMGKEIKFLLHFVKESKQDESGMPNNRFLAERTGGTYSTLKVQPAELEDSGVYFCASSQTRVPGPGYTFGSGTRLTVV.

This clone was found many times. This chain joins TRBV24-1 and TRBJ2-5; 11 nucleotides agree with TRBD1. Trimming cost V 2 bases and J 5 bases; bases outside gene matches: 6. Germline V gene lookup returns CDR1 KGHDR and CDR2 SFDVKD. The CDR3 covers 16 residues. CDR3 protein: CATSDWTGGAEETQYF. DNA for the CDR3: TGTGCCACCAGTGATTGGACAGGGGGCGCCGAGGAGACCCAGTACTTC.

This clone showed up just a few times. This chain connects TRBV12-3 or TRBV12-4 to TRBJ2-1; 11 nucleotides align to TRBD2. V shed 6 bases and J 4 bases; nucleotides not matched to a gene: 14. The CDR3 has 18 amino acids. The CDR3 sequence is CASSHSGRGVTRYNEQFF. The CDR3 DNA reads TGTGCCAGCAGCCATAGCGGGAGGGGGGTAACACGGTACAATGAGCAGTTCTTC.

On this clone: The junction departs from germline at one end; a sequencing error may be responsible. The V and J genes are TRBV6-2 or TRBV6-3 and TRBJ2-1; D gene ambiguous. CDR1 MNHEY and CDR2 SVGEGT come from the germline V gene. CDR3 size: 13 residues. CDR3 region: CASSYSYRDDQFF. CDR3 bases: TGTGCCAGCAGTTACTCATACCGTGATGATCAGTTCTTC.

J is TRBJ2-6 and V is TRBV27; D remains unclear. This CDR3 spans 17 amino acids. The V gene's germline CDR1 is MNHEY and CDR2 SMNVEV (reference sequence). V dropped 5 bases and J dropped 1 base, with 15 bases sitting between them. This CDR3 reads CASSAKSVYSGANVLTF. The CDR3 DNA is TGTGCCAGCAGTGCGAAATCGGTATATTCTGGGGCCAACGTCCTGACTTTC.

Ten or more counts support this clone. V usage is TRBV5-8 and J usage is TRBJ2-7, with D unclear. This CDR3 contains 15 residues. V was clipped by 0 bases and J by 2 bases, with 12 bases between them. Germline-derived CDR1 and CDR2 are SGHTS and YDEGEE. The CDR3 DNA sequence: TGTGCCAGCAGCTTGGCGAACGTGGACGCCTACGAGCAGTACTTC. This encodes CASSLANVDAYEQYF.

This CDR3 is CASSFEVGHGTGDYTF. For the CDR3, the DNA is TGTGCCAGCAGCTTTGAGGTGGGGCACGGAACAGGTGACTACACCTTC. The chain couples TRBV5-6 to TRBJ1-2; D is possibly TRBD1 (5 bases). V shed 2 bases and J shed 10 bases, with 24 bases lying between them. Germline CDR1 reads SGHDT; CDR2 reads YYEEEE. There are 16 residues in the CDR3. Using reference TRBV5-6 and TRBJ1-2 for the parts outside the CDR3, the full variable domain is DAGVTQSPTHLIKTRGQQVTLRCSPKSGHDTVSWYQQALGQGPQFIFQYYEEEERQRGNFPDRFSGHQFPNYSSELNVNALLLGDSALYLCASSFEVGHGTGDYTFGSGTRLTVV.

This clone came up many times. The rearrangement links TRBV11-2 to TRBJ1-5; TRBD1 matches at 8 bases. The V gene end was trimmed by 6 bases and the J gene end by 5 bases; junction bases not matched to a gene: 9. The CDR3 extends over 15 amino acids. In germline, CDR1 is SGHAT, CDR2 FQNNGV. CDR3: CASSHGQGRDQPQHF. CDR3 in DNA: TGTGCCAGCAGTCACGGACAGGGTAGAGATCAGCCCCAGCATTTT.

Concerning this clone itself: It may be a read error: a sequence one base away is much more abundant. The chain recombines TRBV5-5 with TRBJ1-2; 7 bases fit TRBD1. Germline CDR1 SGHKS, CDR2 YYEKEE (reference sequence). The CDR3 totals 16 residues. The DNA of the CDR3 is TGTGCCAGCGGCTTGGGTGCGGGACAGCATAACTATGGCTACACCTTC. Protein product: CASGLGAGQHNYGYTF.

The rearrangement uses TRBV20-1 and TRBJ1-1; 10 positions agree with TRBD1. The CDR3 totals 14 residues. Germline lookup yields CDR1 DFQATT and CDR2 SNEGSKA (reference sequence). J was trimmed by 4 bases and V by 6 bases; bases with no gene match: 8. CDR3 loop: CSAEGQGISTEAFF. CDR3 sequence (DNA): TGCAGTGCGGAGGGACAGGGGATTTCCACTGAAGCTTTCTTT.

The table lists this clone with a few counts. The same CDR3 arises from other DNA sequences in this sample as well. The chain uses TRBV27 and TRBJ1-6; tentative D call: TRBD1 (6 bases). The CDR3 sequence is 17 residues long. Germline lookup yields CDR1 MNHEY and CDR2 SMNVEV (reference sequence). V lost 8 bases and J 7 bases, leaving 24 bases between the germline ends. The CDR3 protein is CASRQRAQGEVNSPLHF. The CDR3 DNA sequence: TGTGCCAGCCGTCAGCGCGCACAGGGTGAAGTAAATTCACCCCTCCACTTT.

This clone showed up just a few times. One end of the junction fails to match germline, which may point to a read error. This chain links TRBV6-5 with TRBJ1-2, with 8 bases that match TRBD1. The CDR3 is made up of 16 amino acids. Germline V gene data show CDR1 as MNHEY and CDR2 as SVGAGI. In DNA, the CDR3 is TGTGCCAGAAGTTACCACACAGGGGGTTTTACCTATGGCTACACCTTC. It yields the protein CARSYHTGGFTYGYTF.

The table lists this clone with many counts. This chain uses TRBV28 with TRBJ2-4; D uncertain. The germline V gene has CDR1 MDHEN and CDR2 SYDVKM. The CDR3 runs 13 residues. The V end was cut by 2 bases, the J end by 8 bases, with 10 bases between. CDR3 nucleotide sequence: TGTGCCAGCAGTTTAGGTGCTAGGGACATTCAGTACTTC. Protein product: CASSLGARDIQYF.

This clone was seen a few times. A read error may produce the germline difference seen at one junction end. V gene TRBV28 combines with J gene TRBJ2-3; TRBD1 is a possible D gene (5 bases). The CDR3 has 15 residues. Germline values: CDR1 MDHEN, CDR2 SYDVKM. The CDR3 sequence is CASSPPAGMIDTKYF. CDR3 coding DNA: TGTGCCAGCAGTCCCCCGGCAGGGATGATAGATACGAAGTATTTT.